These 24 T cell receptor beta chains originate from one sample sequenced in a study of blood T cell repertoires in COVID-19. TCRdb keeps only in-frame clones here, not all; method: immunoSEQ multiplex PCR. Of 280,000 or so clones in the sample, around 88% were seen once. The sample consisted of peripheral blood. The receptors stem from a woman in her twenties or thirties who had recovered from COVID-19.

Here the CDR3 DNA reads TGTGCCAGCAGTGACATCAACGAGCAGTACTTC. Amino acid sequence: CASSDINEQYF. The chain has TRBV6-1 and TRBJ2-7; D remains ambiguous. Trimming took 3 bases from V and 5 from J, leaving 5 bases between them. Germline CDR1 MNHNS, CDR2 SASEGT. This CDR3 spans 11 amino acids.

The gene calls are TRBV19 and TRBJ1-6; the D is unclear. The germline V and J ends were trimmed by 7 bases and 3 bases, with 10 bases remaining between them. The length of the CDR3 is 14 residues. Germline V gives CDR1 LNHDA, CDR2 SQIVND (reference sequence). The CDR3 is CASTDGLYNSPLHF. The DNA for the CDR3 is TGTGCCAGTACCGATGGCCTCTATAATTCACCCCTCCACTTT.

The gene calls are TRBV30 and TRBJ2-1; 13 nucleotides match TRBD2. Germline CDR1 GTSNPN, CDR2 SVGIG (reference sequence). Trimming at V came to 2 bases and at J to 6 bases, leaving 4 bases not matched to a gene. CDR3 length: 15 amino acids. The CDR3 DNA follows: TGTGCCTGGAGTCGGGGACTAGCGGGGACCAATGAGCAGTTCTTC. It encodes CAWSRGLAGTNEQFF.

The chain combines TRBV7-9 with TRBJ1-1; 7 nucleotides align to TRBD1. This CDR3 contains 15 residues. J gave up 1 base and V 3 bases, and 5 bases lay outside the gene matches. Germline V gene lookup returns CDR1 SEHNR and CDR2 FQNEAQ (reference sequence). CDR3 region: CASSLQGQANTEAFF. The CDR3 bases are TGTGCCAGCAGCTTGCAAGGACAGGCGAACACTGAAGCTTTCTTT.

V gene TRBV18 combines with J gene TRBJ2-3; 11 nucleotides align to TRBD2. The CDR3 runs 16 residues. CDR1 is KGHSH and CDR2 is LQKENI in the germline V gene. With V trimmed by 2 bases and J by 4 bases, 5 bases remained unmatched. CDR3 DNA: TGTGCCAGCTCACCAAAAACTAGCGGGAGCTCAGATACGCAGTATTTT. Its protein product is CASSPKTSGSSDTQYF.

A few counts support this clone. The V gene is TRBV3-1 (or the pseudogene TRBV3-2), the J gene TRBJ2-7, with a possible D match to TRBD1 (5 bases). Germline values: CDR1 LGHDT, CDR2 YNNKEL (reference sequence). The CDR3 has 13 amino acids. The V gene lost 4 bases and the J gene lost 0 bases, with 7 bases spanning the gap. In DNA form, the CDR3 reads TGTGCCAGCAGCCCCGACAGCTCCTACGAGCAGTACTTC. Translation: CASSPDSSYEQYF.

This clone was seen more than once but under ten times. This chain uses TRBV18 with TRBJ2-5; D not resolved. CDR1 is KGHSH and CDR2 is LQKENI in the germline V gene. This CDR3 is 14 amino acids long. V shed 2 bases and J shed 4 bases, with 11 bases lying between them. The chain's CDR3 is CASSPEARRETQYF. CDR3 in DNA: TGTGCCAGCTCACCAGAGGCTCGTCGAGAGACCCAGTACTTC.

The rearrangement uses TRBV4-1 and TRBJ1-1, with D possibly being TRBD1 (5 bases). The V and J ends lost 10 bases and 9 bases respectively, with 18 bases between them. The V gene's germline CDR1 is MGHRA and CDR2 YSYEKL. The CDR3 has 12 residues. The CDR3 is CATSAGQGQAFF. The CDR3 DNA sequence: TGCGCCACCTCCGCAGGGCAGGGTCAAGCTTTCTTT.

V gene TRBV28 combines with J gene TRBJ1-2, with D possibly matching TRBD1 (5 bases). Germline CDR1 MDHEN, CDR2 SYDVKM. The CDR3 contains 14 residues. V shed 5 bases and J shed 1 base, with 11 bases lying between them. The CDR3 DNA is TGTGCCAGCAGTCGTTTGGGGGGTAACTATGGCTACACCTTC. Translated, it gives CASSRLGGNYGYTF.

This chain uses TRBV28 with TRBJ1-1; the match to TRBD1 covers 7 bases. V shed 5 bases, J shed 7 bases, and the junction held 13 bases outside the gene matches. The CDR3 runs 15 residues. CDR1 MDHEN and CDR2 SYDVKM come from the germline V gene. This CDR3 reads CASSPFGQAALEAFF. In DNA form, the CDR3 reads TGTGCCAGCAGTCCTTTTGGACAGGCAGCCCTTGAAGCTTTCTTT.

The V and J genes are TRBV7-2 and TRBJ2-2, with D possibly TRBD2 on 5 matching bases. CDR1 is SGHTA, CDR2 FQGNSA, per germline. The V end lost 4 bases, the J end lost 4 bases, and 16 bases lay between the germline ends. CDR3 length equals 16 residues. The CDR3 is CASSSSTTSGTGELFF. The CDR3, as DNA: TGTGCCAGCAGCTCCTCGACTACTTCGGGCACCGGGGAGCTGTTTTTT.

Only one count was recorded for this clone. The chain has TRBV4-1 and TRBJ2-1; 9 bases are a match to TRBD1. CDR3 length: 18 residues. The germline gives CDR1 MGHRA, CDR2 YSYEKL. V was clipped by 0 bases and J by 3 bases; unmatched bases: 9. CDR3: CASSQEDRGNLDYNEQFF. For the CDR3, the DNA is TGCGCCAGCAGCCAAGAGGACAGGGGAAATCTCGACTACAATGAGCAGTTCTTC.

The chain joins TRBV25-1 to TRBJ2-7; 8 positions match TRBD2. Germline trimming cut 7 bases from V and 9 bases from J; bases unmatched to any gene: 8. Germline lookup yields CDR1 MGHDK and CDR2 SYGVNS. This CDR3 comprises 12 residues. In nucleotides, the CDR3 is TGTGCCAGCACCTCTAGCGGGCAAGGGCAGTACTTC. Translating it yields CASTSSGQGQYF.

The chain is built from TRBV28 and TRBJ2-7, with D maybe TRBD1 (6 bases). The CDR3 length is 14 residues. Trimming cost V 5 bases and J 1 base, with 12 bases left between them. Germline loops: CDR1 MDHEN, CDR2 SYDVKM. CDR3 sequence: CASSGDIASYEQYF. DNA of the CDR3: TGTGCCAGCAGTGGGGACATCGCGTCCTACGAGCAGTACTTC.

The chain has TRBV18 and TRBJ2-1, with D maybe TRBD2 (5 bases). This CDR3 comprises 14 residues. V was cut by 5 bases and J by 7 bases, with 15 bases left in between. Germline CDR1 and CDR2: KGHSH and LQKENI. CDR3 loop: CASSTLGRGNEQFF. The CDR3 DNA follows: TGTGCCAGCTCAACCCTAGGGAGAGGGAATGAGCAGTTCTTC.

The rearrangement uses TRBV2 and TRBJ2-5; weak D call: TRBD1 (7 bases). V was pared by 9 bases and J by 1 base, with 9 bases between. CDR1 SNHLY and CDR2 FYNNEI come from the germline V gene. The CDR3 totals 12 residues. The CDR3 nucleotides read TGTGCCAGGGAGGGGGCCCAAGAGACCCAGTACTTC. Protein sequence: CAREGAQETQYF.

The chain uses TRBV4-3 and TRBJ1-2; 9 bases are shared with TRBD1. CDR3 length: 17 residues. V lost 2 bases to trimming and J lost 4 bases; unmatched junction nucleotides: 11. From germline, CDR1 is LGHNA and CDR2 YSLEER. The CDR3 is CASSQFRDRAPAYGYTF. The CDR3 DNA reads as TGCGCCAGCAGCCAATTTCGGGACAGGGCCCCAGCCTATGGCTACACCTTC.

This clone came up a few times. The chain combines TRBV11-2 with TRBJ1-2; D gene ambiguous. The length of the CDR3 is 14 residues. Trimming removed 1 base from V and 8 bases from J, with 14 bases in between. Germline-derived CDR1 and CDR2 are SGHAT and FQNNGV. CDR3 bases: TGTGCCAGCAGCTTAGCTTTAGACATTCAGGGCTACACCTTC. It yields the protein CASSLALDIQGYTF.

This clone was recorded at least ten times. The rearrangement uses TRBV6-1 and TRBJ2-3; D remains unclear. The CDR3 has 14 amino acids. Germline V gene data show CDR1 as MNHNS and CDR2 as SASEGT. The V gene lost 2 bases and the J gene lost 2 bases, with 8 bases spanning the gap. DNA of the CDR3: TGTGCCAGCAGTGAACTGTCCCTCACAGATACGCAGTATTTT. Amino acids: CASSELSLTDTQYF.

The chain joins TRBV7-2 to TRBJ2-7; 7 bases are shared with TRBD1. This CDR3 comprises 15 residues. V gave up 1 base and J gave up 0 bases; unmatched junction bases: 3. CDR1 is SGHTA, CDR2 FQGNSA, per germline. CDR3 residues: CASSLDRGVSYEQYF. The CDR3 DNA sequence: TGTGCCAGCAGCTTAGACAGGGGCGTCTCCTACGAGCAGTACTTC.

The CDR3 nucleotides are TGTGCCACCGGTTTGAGACTAGCGGGATACAATGAGCAGTTCTTC. It encodes CATGLRLAGYNEQFF. V usage is TRBV15 and J usage is TRBJ2-1; 11 nucleotides match TRBD2. This CDR3 spans 15 amino acids. CDR1 is LNHNV, CDR2 YYDKDF, per germline (reference sequence). V shed 8 bases and J 4 bases; nucleotides not matched to a gene: 7.

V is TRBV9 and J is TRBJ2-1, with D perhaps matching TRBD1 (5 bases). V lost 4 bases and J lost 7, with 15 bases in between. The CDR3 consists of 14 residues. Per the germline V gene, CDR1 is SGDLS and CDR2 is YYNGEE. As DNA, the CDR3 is TGTGCCAGCAGCCCGGCAGGGTTTAGGAATGAGCAGTTCTTC. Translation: CASSPAGFRNEQFF. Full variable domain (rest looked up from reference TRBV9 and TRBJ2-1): DSGVTQTPKHLITATGQRVTLRCSPRSGDLSVYWYQQSLDQGLQFLIQYYNGEERAKGNILERFSAQQFPDLHSELNLSSLELGDSALYFCASSPAGFRNEQFFGPGTRLTVL.

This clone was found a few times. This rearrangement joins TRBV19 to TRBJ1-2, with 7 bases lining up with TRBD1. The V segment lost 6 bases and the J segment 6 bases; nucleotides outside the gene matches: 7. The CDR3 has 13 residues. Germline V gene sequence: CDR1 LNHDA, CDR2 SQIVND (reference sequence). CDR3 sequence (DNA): TGTGCCAGTAGCCGGACAGGTTGGGATGGCTACACCTTC. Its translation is CASSRTGWDGYTF.

CDR3 region: CASSESYRDNQPQHF. The CDR3 nucleotides are TGTGCCAGCAGTGAATCGTACAGAGATAACCAGCCCCAGCATTTT. This chain links TRBV2 with TRBJ1-5; D unresolved. The V gene lost 2 bases and the J gene lost 7 bases, with 15 bases spanning the gap. CDR1 and CDR2 (germline): SNHLY, FYNNEI. The CDR3 length is 15 residues.